The T cell receptor (beta chain) under discussion was sequenced for a study of Graves' ophthalmopathy and Graves' hyperthyroidism. Study-level information: Peripheral blood (taken before any treatment) was collected at initial diagnosis.

General study results and limits: Ophthalmopathy progression was predicted by the model at approximately 70% sensitivity and 72.22% specificity. Discrimination between ophthalmopathy and stable hyperthyroidism by a 13-signature model showed nearly 90% sensitivity and roughly 80% specificity.

Diagnoses were established from clinical symptoms, serum thyroxine, TRAb, thyroid ultrasound and orbital computed tomography. To note about this clonotype: Antigen: not known.

Investigators amplified TCR beta CDR3 regions from RNA transcripts. Scientists carried out first-round RT-PCR using HTBI primers and then a second-round multiplex PCR. A single record per CDR3 protein comes from TCRdb applying MiXCR to the multiplex PCR reads. This table has 600,000 to 650,000 distinct CDR3 sequences, about a fifth appearing once. V was cut by 9 bases and J by 6 bases, with 11 bases left in between. CDR3 length: 11 residues. This clonotype was sampled from a young woman with stable Graves' hyperthyroidism. Some clones in this sample may be carry-over from other donors' samples. The chain is built from TRBV12-3 or TRBV12-4 and TRBJ1-2; a weak D match, TRBD1 (5 bases). Specimen: peripheral blood. The DNA of the CDR3 is TGTGCCAGTCGCGGGGGGGATGGCTACACCTTC. Translation gives CASRGGDGYTF.